The entry below describes one T cell receptor (beta chain). Its antigen remains unidentified. This CDR3 spans 16 amino acids. Germline values: CDR1 MGHDK, CDR2 SYGVNS. The junction had 4 bases not matched to a gene; V was cut back by 2 bases and J by 2 bases. These data are taken from a study of cytomegalovirus exposure and HLA in healthy donors. Study results and limitations: A later analysis showed that HLA-associated TCR beta chains had undergone more clonal expansion than equally common others. The later analysis indicated that the majority of CMV-associated TCR beta chains appeared HLA-restricted. Fewer N-insertions (relative to the approximately 700-donor mean) were reportedly seen in an Asian-associated ancestry cluster in a later analysis. HLA-A and HLA-B allele assignments for most subjects were reportedly predicted accurately using TCR beta sequences.

In the PCR, 60 Vbeta and 13 Jbeta primers were used. TCRdb's copy holds only in-frame clones and misses some; the assay was immunoSEQ multiplex PCR. The sample shows over 150,000 clones, under 70% of them seen only once. This receptor was taken from a woman between 35 and 50 years old in good health and CMV-seropositive. The V and J genes are TRBV25-1 and TRBJ2-3; 10 bases align to TRBD2. The sample taken for sequencing was PBMCs. In DNA form, the CDR3 reads TGTGCCAGCAGTGAACGAGCGGGAGGGTTCACAGATACGCAGTATTTT. Its protein is CASSERAGGFTDTQYF.